The TCR beta chain under discussion was sequenced for a study of T-cell reconstitution after alpha-beta-depleted transplantation in children. General study results and limits: Day-60 TCRbeta diversity that was high in some patients was derived from surviving recipient T cells and thymic progenitors. T-cell numbers and diversity one year post-transplant derived largely from freshly generated T cells.

CDR3 length: 14 residues. Deletions cut 0 bases from V and 5 bases from J, with 9 bases between. From germline, CDR1 is SGHDT and CDR2 YYEEEE. Unique molecular identifiers were used to barcode this TCRbeta library. From the PCR reads, TCRdb called clonotypes with MiXCR, one entry per CDR3 protein. The sample holds about 100,000 distinct CDR3 sequences, 4.5% to 7.5% seen once. This clonotype was counted ten times or more. Antigen: not known. The rearrangement uses TRBV5-6 and TRBJ2-1, with D hard to call. The sequence derives from a female patient aged 2-10 years who had a stem cell transplant for Fanconi anemia, so the T cells may come from the graft donor. The sample in question was PBMCs, mostly from graft donor cells, obtained 60 days after TCRalphabeta/CD19-depleted stem cell transplant. CDR3 in DNA: TGTGCCAGCAGCTTGGGTGGGTTACACAATGAGCAGTTCTTC. It translates to CASSLGGLHNEQFF.